Following are 26 T cell receptor beta chains from one sample sequenced in a study of siplizumab effects on memory and regulatory T cells. Profiling relied on immunoSEQ multiplex PCR, and the TCRdb table lists in-frame clones only, not all of them. This sample yields over 100,000 clones, of which around 93% are seen a single time; around 0.16% belongs to the top ten. The sequencing sample was made of non-Treg CD4+ T cells sorted from blood. These receptor sequences come from a human donor in good health.

V usage is TRBV14 and J usage is TRBJ1-5; 7 bases agree with TRBD1. The CDR3 has 14 residues. Looked up from germline, CDR1 is SGHDN and CDR2 is FVKESK. J was trimmed by 3 bases and V by 5 bases; bases with no gene match: 4. For the CDR3, the DNA is TGTGCCAGCAGCACTGGACAGGTCAATCAGCCCCAGCATTTT. Its protein product is CASSTGQVNQPQHF.

The chain is built from TRBV5-1 and TRBJ2-1; TRBD1 aligns across 9 bases. The CDR3 contains 14 residues. V lost 2 bases to trimming and J lost 6 bases; unmatched junction nucleotides: 3. CDR1 is SGHRS and CDR2 is YFSETQ in the germline V gene. CDR3 sequence (DNA): TGCGCCAGCAGCTTCGGGACAGGGACCAATGAGCAGTTCTTC. Translated: CASSFGTGTNEQFF. The variable domain in full, with the rest retrieved from reference TRBV5-1 and TRBJ2-1, is KAGVTQTPRYLIKTRGQQVTLSCSPISGHRSVSWYQQTPGQGLQFLFEYFSETQRNKGNFPGRFSGRQFSNSRSEMNVSTLELGDSALYLCASSFGTGTNEQFFGPGTRLTVL.

The rearrangement joins TRBV9 to TRBJ1-3; D unresolved. In germline, CDR1 is SGDLS, CDR2 YYNGEE. Trimming removed 4 bases from V and 3 bases from J, with 17 bases in between. The CDR3 is made up of 16 amino acids. The CDR3 spells CASSRGLGGDGNTIYF. The DNA for the CDR3 is TGTGCCAGCAGCCGAGGGTTAGGAGGTGATGGAAACACCATATATTTT.

This clone has just one count. The chain is built from TRBV7-9 and TRBJ2-5; D is undetermined. The CDR3 contains 13 residues. The V and J ends lost 3 bases and 3 bases respectively, with 8 bases between them. Germline V CDR1 and CDR2: SEHNR, FQNEAQ (reference sequence). The CDR3 nucleotides are TGTGCCAGCAGCTTTTCTGGAGAAGAGACCCAGTACTTC. Protein: CASSFSGEETQYF.

V and J are TRBV19 and TRBJ2-1; D remains unclear. V lost 5 bases, J lost 6 bases, and 14 bases lay in between. In germline, CDR1 is LNHDA, CDR2 SQIVND (reference sequence). The CDR3 contains 14 residues. The CDR3 DNA reads TGTGCCAGTAGTCCCCGACTCGAACTCAATGAGCAGTTCTTC. As protein: CASSPRLELNEQFF.

The rearrangement uses TRBV4-1 and TRBJ2-1, with TRBD2 matching 8 bases. The CDR3 length is 16 residues. V gave up 4 bases and J gave up 6 bases; unmatched junction bases: 11. CDR1 and CDR2 from the germline V gene are MGHRA and YSYEKL. CDR3 in amino acids: CASSRIGGGRRNEQFF. CDR3 nucleotides: TGCGCCAGCAGCCGTATCGGGGGGGGTAGGCGCAATGAGCAGTTCTTC.

The rearrangement uses TRBV9 and TRBJ2-5; TRBD1 matches at 11 bases. J gave up 1 base and V 2 bases, and 4 bases lay outside the gene matches. This CDR3 is built from 16 residues. The germline CDR1 and CDR2 sequences are SGDLS and YYNGEE. CDR3 sequence reads: CASSVAGTGGQETQYF. The CDR3 DNA reads as TGTGCCAGCAGCGTCGCCGGGACAGGGGGCCAAGAGACCCAGTACTTC.

V gene TRBV7-9 combines with J gene TRBJ1-2; D is uncertain. Trimming shortened V by 5 bases and J by 3 bases, and 10 bases separated the two germline ends. CDR3 length equals 13 residues. The V gene's germline CDR1 is SEHNR and CDR2 FQNEAQ (reference sequence). The CDR3 loop is CASSQGMYYGYTF. The CDR3, as DNA: TGTGCCAGCAGCCAAGGGATGTACTATGGCTACACCTTC.

The gene calls are TRBV27 and TRBJ1-2, with D perhaps TRBD1 (6 bases). The V end lost 5 bases, the J end lost 4 bases, and 11 bases lay between the germline ends. There are 13 residues in the CDR3. Germline lookup yields CDR1 MNHEY and CDR2 SMNVEV (reference sequence). The CDR3 region has the DNA TGTGCCAGCAGTGCCACAGGGATCTATGGCTACACCTTC. Protein: CASSATGIYGYTF.

This chain connects TRBV6-5 to TRBJ2-4, with a tentative D call TRBD1 (6 bases). The CDR3 has 15 residues. Per the germline V gene, CDR1 is MNHEY and CDR2 is SVGAGI. The V and J ends lost 10 bases and 0 bases respectively, with 16 bases between them. The CDR3: CATRRQDLAKNIQYF. The DNA of the CDR3 is TGTGCCACTAGACGACAGGACTTAGCCAAAAACATTCAGTACTTC.

This chain joins TRBV19 and TRBJ1-6, with D perhaps matching TRBD1 (6 bases). CDR3 length equals 18 residues. Germline values: CDR1 LNHDA, CDR2 SQIVND (reference sequence). V shed 4 bases and J shed 0 bases, with 16 bases lying between them. The CDR3 here is CASSKPTAGDSYNSPLHF. As DNA, the CDR3 is TGTGCCAGTAGTAAACCCACAGCAGGGGACTCCTATAATTCACCCCTCCACTTT.

J is TRBJ2-1 and V is TRBV5-4, with 7 bases that match TRBD1. V trimming: 3 bases; J trimming: 3 bases; junction bases outside the gene matches: 6. CDR1 and CDR2 from the germline V gene are SGHNT and YYREEE (reference sequence). The CDR3 runs to 15 residues. The CDR3 loop is CASSSEGAGYNEQFF. The CDR3 DNA is TGTGCCAGCAGCTCCGAGGGGGCGGGCTACAATGAGCAGTTCTTC.

The chain couples TRBV10-3 to TRBJ2-1, with D possibly TRBD2 on 5 matching bases. The germline V gene encodes CDR1 ENHRY and CDR2 SYGVKD. The CDR3 consists of 15 residues. Trimming shortened V by 2 bases and J by 0 bases, and 8 bases separated the two germline ends. Here the CDR3 reads CAISEGLSSYNEQFF. CDR3 sequence (DNA): TGTGCCATCAGTGAGGGACTGAGCTCCTACAATGAGCAGTTCTTC.

The gene calls are TRBV7-9 and TRBJ1-5; TRBD1 matches 9 bases. The CDR3 covers 14 residues. CDR1 SEHNR and CDR2 FQNEAQ come from the germline V gene (reference sequence). Germline trimming cut 5 bases from V and 7 bases from J; bases unmatched to any gene: 6. CDR3 bases: TGTGCCAGCAGCCGGACAGGGGCTCGGCAGCCCCAGCATTTT. It encodes CASSRTGARQPQHF.

The chain uses TRBV5-1 and TRBJ2-3, with D maybe TRBD1 (6 bases). The CDR3 totals 14 residues. Germline CDR1 is SGHRS and CDR2 is YFSETQ. Trimming pared 6 bases from V and 3 bases from J, leaving 14 bases between. The CDR3 DNA is TGCGCCAGCACGGACAGAGGGGGAACAGATACGCAGTATTTT. Translating it yields CASTDRGGTDTQYF.

V is TRBV28 and J is TRBJ1-1; D possibly corresponds to TRBD1 (6 bases). V dropped 2 bases and J dropped 11 bases, with 9 bases sitting between them. The germline CDR1 and CDR2 sequences are MDHEN and SYDVKM. The CDR3 covers 11 residues. The CDR3 DNA reads as TGTGCCAGCAGTTTAACAGGGCCCGCTTTCTTT. Encoded protein: CASSLTGPAFF.

This clone showed up just once. The V call is TRBV19, the J call TRBJ1-2, with D possibly matching TRBD1 (6 bases). CDR1 LNHDA and CDR2 SQIVND come from the germline V gene (reference sequence). The CDR3 is made up of 18 amino acids. V shed 4 bases and J shed 3 bases, with 24 bases lying between them. CDR3 amino acids: CASSTTIQQGSPHYGYTF. CDR3 sequence (DNA): TGTGCCAGTAGTACCACTATCCAACAGGGATCCCCGCACTATGGCTACACCTTC. Using reference TRBV19 and TRBJ1-2 for the parts outside the CDR3, the full variable domain is DGGITQSPKYLFRKEGQNVTLSCEQNLNHDAMYWYRQDPGQGLRLIYYSQIVNDFQKGDIAEGYSVSREKKESFPLTVTSAQKNPTAFYLCASSTTIQQGSPHYGYTFGSGTRLTVV.

The chain combines TRBV12-5 with TRBJ1-2; D unresolved. V was shortened by 2 bases and J by 8 bases, with 15 bases between the two germline ends. CDR3 length equals 14 residues. Germline values: CDR1 LGHNT, CDR2 FRNRAP. Here the CDR3 reads CASGLPTVGGGYTF. Written as DNA, the CDR3 is TGTGCTAGTGGTTTGCCAACGGTAGGAGGCGGCTACACCTTC. Using reference TRBV12-5 and TRBJ1-2 for the parts outside the CDR3, the full variable domain is DARVTQTPRHKVTEMGQEVTMRCQPILGHNTVFWYRQTMMQGLELLAYFRNRAPLDDSGMPKDRFSAEMPDATLATLKIQPSEPRDSAVYFCASGLPTVGGGYTFGSGTRLTVV.

The chain couples TRBV15 to TRBJ1-2; the match to TRBD1 covers 7 bases. Looked up from germline, CDR1 is LNHNV and CDR2 is YYDKDF (reference sequence). The CDR3 is made up of 17 amino acids. The ends lost 1 base at V and 2 bases at J; junction bases unmatched: 10. CDR3 coding DNA: TGTGCCACCAGCAGAGCGTCCCTCGGCAGGGGGAACTATGGCTACACCTTC. Translating it yields CATSRASLGRGNYGYTF.

The chain links TRBV9 to TRBJ2-3; D possibly uses TRBD1 or TRBD2 (6 bases each). V was shortened by 0 bases and J by 4 bases, with 12 bases between the two germline ends. Looked up from germline, CDR1 is SGDLS and CDR2 is YYNGEE. This CDR3 has 15 amino acids. This CDR3 reads CASSVDVGGADTQYF. For the CDR3, the DNA is TGTGCCAGCAGCGTAGATGTGGGGGGCGCAGATACGCAGTATTTT.

This chain connects TRBV7-2 to TRBJ1-1; D call uncertain. This CDR3 is built from 12 residues. Germline loops: CDR1 SGHTA, CDR2 FQGNSA. Deletions cut 5 bases from V and 5 bases from J, with 9 bases between. CDR3 nucleotides: TGTGCCAGCAGCCTGTCTGGGACTGAAGCTTTCTTT. It encodes CASSLSGTEAFF.

This clone has only one observation. The chain has TRBV5-1 and TRBJ2-3; 9 nucleotides match TRBD2. The junction had 6 bases not matched to a gene; V was cut back by 4 bases and J by 0 bases. There are 16 residues in the CDR3. CDR1 and CDR2 from the germline V gene are SGHRS and YFSETQ. For the CDR3, the DNA is TGCGCCAGCAGCCCAACCGGGACTAGCAGCACAGATACGCAGTATTTT. Translating gives CASSPTGTSSTDTQYF.

The V and J genes are TRBV29-1 and TRBJ1-5, with 11 nucleotides matching TRBD1. Germline lookup yields CDR1 SQVTM and CDR2 ANQGSEA. The CDR3 runs 12 residues. Trimming removed 6 bases from V and 5 bases from J; junction bases left unmatched: 0. This CDR3 reads CSVGQGDQPQHF. As DNA, the CDR3 is TGCAGCGTGGGACAGGGGGATCAGCCCCAGCATTTT.

V usage is TRBV14 and J usage is TRBJ1-2; 8 bases agree with TRBD1. V was clipped by 4 bases and J by 5 bases; unmatched bases: 9. CDR3 length: 15 amino acids. Germline CDR1 is SGHDN and CDR2 is FVKESK. CDR3: CASSPEDRVWYGYTF. The CDR3 nucleotides are TGTGCCAGCAGCCCTGAGGACAGGGTGTGGTATGGCTACACCTTC.

This clone occurred once. J is TRBJ2-2 and V is TRBV7-2; 7 bases map to TRBD2. V dropped 4 bases and J dropped 5; count of bases not matched to a gene: 10. CDR3 length equals 16 residues. The germline CDR1 and CDR2 sequences are SGHTA and FQGNSA. Here the CDR3 reads CASSSVGGGLTGELFF. CDR3 sequence (DNA): TGTGCCAGCAGCTCCGTAGGCGGGGGTCTAACCGGGGAGCTGTTTTTT.

J is TRBJ2-1 and V is TRBV27; 8 bases line up with TRBD2. CDR1 is MNHEY, CDR2 SMNVEV, per germline (reference sequence). The CDR3 loop spans 17 amino acids. The ends lost 5 bases at V and 7 bases at J; junction bases unmatched: 16. The CDR3: CASSPLPGLAKGNEQFF. The CDR3 DNA is TGTGCCAGCAGTCCCCTGCCCGGACTAGCAAAGGGGAATGAGCAGTTCTTC.